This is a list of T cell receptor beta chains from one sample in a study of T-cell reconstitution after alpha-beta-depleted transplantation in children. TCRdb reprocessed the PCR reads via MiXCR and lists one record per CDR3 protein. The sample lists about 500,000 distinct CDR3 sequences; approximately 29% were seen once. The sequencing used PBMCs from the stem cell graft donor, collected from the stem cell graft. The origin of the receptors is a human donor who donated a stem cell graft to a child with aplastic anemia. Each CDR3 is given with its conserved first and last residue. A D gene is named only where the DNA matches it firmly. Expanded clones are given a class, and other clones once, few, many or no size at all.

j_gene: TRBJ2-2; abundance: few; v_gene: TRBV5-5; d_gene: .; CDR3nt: TGTGCCAGCAGCTTCTGGGTCTCGACCGGGGAGCTGTTTTTT; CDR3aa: CASSFWVSTGELFF
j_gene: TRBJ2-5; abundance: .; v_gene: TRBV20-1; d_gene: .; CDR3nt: TGCAGTGCTAGAGATCCCCGAGGCCTGTTCGAAGAGACCCAGTACTTC; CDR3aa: CSARDPRGLFEETQYF
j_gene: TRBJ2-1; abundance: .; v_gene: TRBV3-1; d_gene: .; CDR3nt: TGTGCCAGCTCCTTGATCTACAATGAGCAGTTCTTC; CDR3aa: CASSLIYNEQFF
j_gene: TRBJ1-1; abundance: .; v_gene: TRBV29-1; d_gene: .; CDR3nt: TGCAGCGTGCGAGGCGAGAAGAACACTGAAGCTTTCTTT; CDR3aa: CSVRGEKNTEAFF
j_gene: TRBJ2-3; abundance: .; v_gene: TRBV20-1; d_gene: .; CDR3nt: TGCAGTGCTAGAACGGGAGAAGGTACAGATACGCAGTATTTT; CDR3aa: CSARTGEGTDTQYF
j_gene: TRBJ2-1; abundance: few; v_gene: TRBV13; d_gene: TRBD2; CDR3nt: TGTGCCAGCAGCTTAAGGCGGGAGGGCTATGAGCAGTTCTTC; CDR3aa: CASSLRREGYEQFF
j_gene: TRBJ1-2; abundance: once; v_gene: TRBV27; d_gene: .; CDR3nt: TGTGCCAGCAGTCCCAACTTCCCCGATGGGTATGGCTACACCTTC; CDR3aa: CASSPNFPDGYGYTF
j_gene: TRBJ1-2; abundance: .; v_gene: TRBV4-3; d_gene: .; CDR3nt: TGCGCCAGCAGCCAAGAGAGTCAGGGAAGGTCCTATGGCTACACCTTC; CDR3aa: CASSQESQGRSYGYTF
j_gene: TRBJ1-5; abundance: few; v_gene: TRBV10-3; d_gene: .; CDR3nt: TGTGCCATCAGGCCAGACAGCAATCAGCCCCAGCATTTT; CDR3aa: CAIRPDSNQPQHF
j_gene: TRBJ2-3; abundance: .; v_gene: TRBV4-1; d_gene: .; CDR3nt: TGCGCCAGCAGCCGAGACTCTACCACAGATACGCAGTATTTT; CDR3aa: CASSRDSTTDTQYF
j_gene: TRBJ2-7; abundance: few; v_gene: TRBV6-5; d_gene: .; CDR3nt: TGTGCCAGCAGTTTAAGGGCAGGGGACATCTCCTACGAGCAGTACTTC; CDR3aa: CASSLRAGDISYEQYF
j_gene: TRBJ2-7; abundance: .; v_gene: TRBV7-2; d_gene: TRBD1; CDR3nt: TGTGCCAGCAGCTTCCGACAGGGCTTCTACGAGCAGTACTTC; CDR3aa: CASSFRQGFYEQYF
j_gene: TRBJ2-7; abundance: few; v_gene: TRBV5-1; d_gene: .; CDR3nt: TGCGCCAGCAGCCGGGGGGGACAGAGGTACGAGCAGTACTTC; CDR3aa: CASSRGGQRYEQYF
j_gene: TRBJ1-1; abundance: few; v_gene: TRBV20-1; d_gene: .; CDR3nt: TGCAGTGCTAGAGATGGGTTAACCGGGGAGGGCACTGAAGCTTTCTTT; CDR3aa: CSARDGLTGEGTEAFF
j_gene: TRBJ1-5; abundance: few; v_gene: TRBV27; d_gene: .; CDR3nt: TGTGCCAGCTTGACCTTTATTCGGGGGTTCCCAAATCAGCCCCAGCATTTT; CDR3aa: CASLTFIRGFPNQPQHF